This T cell receptor beta chain appears in the sequencing data of a study of T cell repertoires in cytomegalovirus infection. Study information: CMV epitopes in the study were HLA-C-restricted (recently identified) and HLA-B-restricted (well studied). The public TCR beta signatures pointed to both CMV infection and matching HLA type. Points from the study as a whole: Dominating the ex vivo response were TCR beta clonotypes that were CMV-specific and HLA-C-restricted. Carriage of CMV together with the relevant HLA was identifiable through cumulative public TCR beta family frequency.

This clonotype was recorded a few times. As yet, its antigen is unknown. In TCRdb, the reads were re-called with MiXCR into one record per CDR3 protein. The data hold 700,000 to 950,000 distinct CDR3 sequences, with about 31% observed a single time. In germline, CDR1 is MNHEY, CDR2 SVGAGI. The V end was cut by 0 bases, the J end by 2 bases, with 10 bases between. The CDR3 is 15 residues long. The sample was cultured CD8+ T cells from PBMCs, taken from culture after CMV antigen stimulation. This sequence originates from a human donor in good health (CMV status not recorded). Some clones in this sample may be carry-over from other donors' samples. The V call is TRBV6-5, the J call TRBJ1-1; D gene unclear. The CDR3 region is CASSYSRILNTEAFF. The CDR3 bases are TGTGCCAGCAGTTACTCTCGGATCTTAAACACTGAAGCTTTCTTT.